The rows below give T cell receptor beta chains drawn from one sample of a study of OX40 agonist ivuxolimab in advanced cancers. The method was immunoSEQ multiplex PCR; TCRdb's version includes in-frame clones alone and lacks a portion of them. This table has tens of thousands of clones, roughly four fifths appearing once. The material was CD4+ or CD8+ T cells sorted from blood, obtained in a trial of the OX40 agonist ivuxolimab. The origin of the receptors is an adult with an advanced solid tumor such as melanoma, head and neck, liver or kidney cancer. CDR3s include the opening cysteine and the closing phenylalanine or tryptophan. D genes are given only for firm matches. Size is stated for part of the rows, as once, few or many counts, or as a class when the clone is expanded.

clone_size d_call j_call v_call cdr3_aa cdr3_nt
- TRBD1 TRBJ2-3 TRBV5-4 CASSPDRGGPDTQYF TGTGCCAGCAGCCCGGACAGGGGGGGGCCAGATACGCAGTATTTT
- - TRBJ1-4 TRBV2 CASSEADSLSREKLFF TGTGCCAGCAGTGAAGCGGATTCGCTCTCTCGGGAAAAACTGTTTTTT
- TRBD2 TRBJ2-1 TRBV9 CASSDLAGGPNEQFF TGTGCCAGCAGCGACCTAGCGGGGGGGCCGAATGAGCAGTTCTTC
- - TRBJ1-1 TRBV7-9 CASSFLNRDTEAFF TGTGCCAGCAGCTTCCTTAATCGCGACACTGAAGCTTTCTTT
- TRBD1 TRBJ1-2 TRBV10-3 CAISARDRGYGYTF TGTGCCATCAGTGCAAGGGACAGGGGCTATGGCTACACCTTC
- - TRBJ1-5 TRBV28 CASSSSREVQPQHF TGTGCCAGCAGTTCAAGCAGGGAGGTTCAGCCCCAGCATTTT
few - TRBJ2-7 TRBV5-1 CASSATWGAYEQYF TGCGCCAGCAGCGCCACCTGGGGGGCCTACGAGCAGTACTTC
- - TRBJ2-2 TRBV5-1 CASSLDYLEPNTGELFF TGCGCCAGCAGCTTGGACTATCTAGAACCTAACACCGGGGAGCTGTTTTTT
once - TRBJ1-1 TRBV6-1 CASSATGWDTEAFF TGTGCCAGCAGTGCGACGGGGTGGGACACTGAAGCTTTCTTT
few - TRBJ1-1 TRBV2 CASRALGEAEAFF TGTGCCAGCAGGGCCCTTGGGGAGGCTGAAGCTTTCTTT
- TRBD1 TRBJ1-2 TRBV7-9 CASSGTASNYGYTF TGTGCCAGCAGCGGGACAGCCTCTAACTATGGCTACACCTTC
once - TRBJ2-7 TRBV6-6 CASSYSNRAYEQYF TGTGCCAGCAGTTACTCGAACAGAGCCTACGAGCAGTACTTC
- TRBD2 TRBJ2-2 TRBV19 CASSSRTSGTGELFF TGTGCCAGTAGTTCTCGGACTAGCGGGACCGGGGAGCTGTTTTTT
- TRBD2 TRBJ2-3 TRBV9 CASSVSGGGSTDTQYF TGTGCCAGCAGCGTTAGCGGGGGGGGAAGCACAGATACGCAGTATTTT
- - TRBJ2-7 TRBV7-6 CASSAEWAEEQYF TGTGCCAGCAGCGCGGAGTGGGCTGAAGAGCAGTACTTC
- - TRBJ1-2 TRBV5-1 CASSLEGIATYGYTF TGCGCCAGCAGCTTGGAGGGGATTGCAACCTATGGCTACACCTTC
- - TRBJ2-1 TRBV6-6 CASSPPEGNEQFF TGTGCCAGCAGTCCCCCCGAGGGCAATGAGCAGTTCTTC
- TRBD1 TRBJ1-1 TRBV15 CATSRRGLGAEAFF TGTGCCACCAGCAGGAGGGGGCTGGGGGCTGAAGCTTTCTTT
- - TRBJ2-1 TRBV9 CASGEEFSYNEQFF TGTGCCAGCGGGGAGGAATTCTCCTACAATGAGCAGTTCTTC
- - TRBJ2-7 TRBV28 CASSLSGQYEQYF TGTGCCAGCAGTTTATCGGGACAATACGAGCAGTACTTC
- - TRBJ2-1 TRBV2 CASSVNPGGNEQFF TGTGCCAGCAGTGTCAATCCCGGGGGTAATGAGCAGTTCTTC
- - TRBJ1-4 TRBV9 CASSGNPREGDATNEKLFF TGTGCCAGCAGCGGCAACCCCAGGGAAGGGGACGCAACTAATGAAAAACTGTTTTTT
- - TRBJ2-7 TRBV5-1 CASSLTFGREQYF TGCGCCAGCAGCTTGACTTTCGGACGCGAGCAGTACTTC
once TRBD2 TRBJ2-7 TRBV27 CASSSGGGAGEQYF TGTGCCAGCAGTTCGGGAGGGGGGGCCGGCGAGCAGTACTTC
- TRBD2 TRBJ2-5 TRBV13 CASSQEGLAAQETQYF TGCGCCAGCAGCCAAGAGGGACTAGCGGCACAAGAGACCCAGTACTTC
- - TRBJ2-7 TRBV5-5 CASSLAVRGDEQYF TGTGCCAGCAGCTTAGCAGTCAGGGGAGACGAGCAGTACTTC
- TRBD2 TRBJ2-1 TRBV7-9 CASSLSGNEQFF TGTGCCAGCAGCCTTAGCGGGAATGAGCAGTTCTTC
- TRBD2 TRBJ2-4 TRBV2 CASSRTSRDIQYF TGTGCCAGCAGCAGGACTAGCAGGGACATTCAGTACTTC
- - TRBJ1-5 TRBV9 CASSSGRNNQPQHF TGTGCCAGCAGCTCCGGGAGAAACAATCAGCCCCAGCATTTT
- - TRBJ1-2 TRBV28 CASSLWQPYGYTF TGTGCCAGCAGTTTGTGGCAGCCTTATGGCTACACCTTC
few - TRBJ1-2 TRBV5-6 CASSLARNGYTF TGTGCCAGCAGCTTGGCCAGAAACGGCTACACCTTC
- - TRBJ2-5 TRBV28 CASSFARGPAETQYF TGTGCCAGCAGTTTTGCCAGGGGCCCTGCGGAGACCCAGTACTTC
once TRBD1 TRBJ1-2 TRBV19 CASSIAQGARGYTF TGTGCCAGTAGTATAGCACAGGGGGCGCGGGGCTACACCTTC
once TRBD1 TRBJ1-4 TRBV27 CASSLSRTGEKLFF TGTGCCAGCAGTTTATCGAGGACAGGGGAAAAACTGTTTTTT
- TRBD2 TRBJ2-7 TRBV6-6 CASSSRLAAYYEQYF TGTGCCAGCAGTTCCCGACTAGCGGCCTACTACGAGCAGTACTTC
- TRBD2 TRBJ2-1 TRBV2 CASSGSGEPYNEQFF TGTGCCAGCAGTGGCAGCGGGGAGCCCTACAATGAGCAGTTCTTC
few - TRBJ1-2 TRBV6-5 CASSTGYYGYTF TGTGCCAGCAGTACCGGGTACTATGGCTACACCTTC
- TRBD2 TRBJ2-3 TRBV4-1 CASSPGGRAQDTQYF TGCGCCAGCAGCCCAGGCGGGAGGGCCCAAGATACGCAGTATTTT
- TRBD1 TRBJ2-7 TRBV29-1 CSVAGQPYEQYF TGCAGCGTTGCGGGACAGCCTTACGAGCAGTACTTC
- - TRBJ1-1 TRBV30 CAWSLTPNTEAFF TGTGCCTGGAGTCTCACACCGAACACTGAAGCTTTCTTT
- - TRBJ2-2 TRBV5-8 CASSWRGYNGELFF TGTGCCAGCAGCTGGAGGGGGTACAACGGGGAGCTGTTTTTT